Shown below are 10 T cell receptor beta chains from a single sample sequenced in a study of T cell repertoires in cytomegalovirus infection. MiXCR, run by TCRdb on the reads, gives a single entry per CDR3 protein. The table lists hundreds of thousands of distinct CDR3 sequences, less than 25% of them singletons. The sequencing input was CD8+ T cells from PBMCs. These receptor sequences come from a human donor in good health (CMV status not recorded). Some clones in this sample may be carry-over from other donors' samples.

The CDR3 protein is CSVEGQGQVGAFF. In DNA form, the CDR3 reads TGCAGCGTTGAGGGACAGGGTCAAGTCGGAGCTTTCTTT. V usage is TRBV29-1 and J usage is TRBJ1-1; 9 positions match TRBD1. Germline CDR1 reads SQVTM; CDR2 reads ANQGSEA. This CDR3 is 13 amino acids long. The V segment lost 3 bases and the J segment 10 bases; nucleotides outside the gene matches: 9.

There are many counts of this clonotype. The rearrangement uses TRBV7-8 and TRBJ1-2; D remains ambiguous. V was cut by 1 base and J by 4 bases, with 16 bases left in between. The germline CDR1 and CDR2 sequences are SGHVS and FQNEAQ. The CDR3 covers 16 residues. The CDR3 sequence: CASSLGMVTSPYGYTF. The CDR3, as DNA: TGTGCCAGCAGCTTAGGGATGGTCACGTCGCCCTATGGCTACACCTTC.

There are a few counts of this clonotype. This chain uses TRBV11-2 with TRBJ2-7; TRBD2 aligns across 10 bases. Germline CDR1 SGHAT, CDR2 FQNNGV. This CDR3 is 15 amino acids long. V was clipped by 5 bases and J by 0 bases; unmatched bases: 4. The CDR3 nucleotides are TGTGCCAGCAGCCCTTGGACTAGCGGCTCCTACGAGCAGTACTTC. Translation gives CASSPWTSGSYEQYF.

Notes on this clonotype: Sequence at one end of the junction differs from germline and may be a read error. The J gene is TRBJ2-1, the V gene TRBV7-9; 9 bases agree with TRBD2. CDR3 size: 16 residues. CDR1 and CDR2 (germline): SEHNR, FQNEAQ (reference sequence). CDR3 protein: CVSSSAGGSSYNEQFF. The CDR3 region has the DNA TGTGTCAGCTCCTCAGCGGGGGGAAGCTCCTACAATGAGCAGTTCTTC.

The V call is TRBV7-9, the J call TRBJ2-7; 7 bases align to TRBD1. The CDR3 sequence is 16 residues long. V lost 4 bases, J lost 0 bases, and 9 bases stayed unmatched. Germline V gene sequence: CDR1 SEHNR, CDR2 FQNEAQ (reference sequence). Written as DNA, the CDR3 is TGTGCCAGCAGCTCCCTGACAGGGCCCAGCTCCTACGAGCAGTACGTC. Translation: CASSSLTGPSSYEQYV.

V gene TRBV7-9 combines with J gene TRBJ2-6; TRBD1 might be the D (6 bases). Per the germline V gene, CDR1 is SEHNR and CDR2 is FQNEAQ (reference sequence). The CDR3 length is 17 residues. Trimming left V 1 base short and J 0 bases short, with 10 bases between. The CDR3, as DNA: TGTGCCAGCAGCTTAGGGACAGCAGACTCTGGGGCCAACGTCCTGACTTTC. This encodes CASSLGTADSGANVLTF.

Details on this clonotype: The missing conserved phenylalanine or tryptophan at the end of this CDR3 makes a read error likely. This chain connects TRBV28 to TRBJ1-6, with D possibly TRBD1 on 5 matching bases. The CDR3 consists of 17 residues. Trimming cost V 8 bases and J 11 bases, with 28 bases left between them. Germline lookup yields CDR1 MDHEN and CDR2 SYDVKM. CDR3 DNA: TGTGCCAGCGAACCTGGATCGTCATGGGACGGACAAACACCCCTCCACTCT. It translates to CASEPGSSWDGQTPLHS.

In its sample, this clonotype was seen many times. This rearrangement joins TRBV6-2 or TRBV6-3 to TRBJ2-1; no clear D. There are 16 residues in the CDR3. V lost 0 bases and J 3 bases, leaving 12 bases between the germline ends. Germline lookup yields CDR1 MNHEY and CDR2 SVGEGT. The CDR3 protein is CASSYSARTDYNEQFF. The CDR3 DNA follows: TGTGCCAGCAGTTACTCGGCCAGGACGGACTACAATGAGCAGTTCTTC.

Remarks on this clonotype: This sequence may be a read error, since a much larger clone differs from it by one base. The gene calls are TRBV7-9 and TRBJ2-1; D remains ambiguous. Germline CDR1 reads SEHNR; CDR2 reads FQNEAQ (reference sequence). There are 11 residues in the CDR3. CDR3 sequence reads: CVSSPGLEQFF. The CDR3 bases are TGTGTCAGCAGCCCCGGGCTTGAGCAGTTCTTC. The variable domain in full, completed from reference TRBV7-9 and TRBJ2-1, reads DTGVSQNPRHKITKRGQNVTFRCDPISEHNRLYWYRQTLGQGPEFLTYFQNEAQLEKSRLLSDRFSAERPKGSFSTLEIQRTEQGDSAMYLCVSSPGLEQFFGPGTRLTVL.

This clonotype was counted between two and nine times. The chain carries TRBV6-5 and TRBJ1-1; D possibly corresponds to TRBD1 (6 bases). Between the trimmed V and J ends, which lost 2 bases and 1 base, there was a span of 17 bases. CDR3 length equals 17 residues. Germline V gives CDR1 MNHEY, CDR2 SVGAGI. The CDR3 loop is CASSYESGGSGNTEAFF. In nucleotides, the CDR3 is TGTGCCAGCAGTTACGAAAGCGGGGGCAGTGGGAACACTGAAGCTTTCTTT.